The 9 T cell receptor beta chains below were found in one sample sequenced in a study of blood T cells in healthy people across ages. A J-beta primer mix and a sample-barcoded 5' primer were used in a second PCR of about 6 to 12 cycles. TCRdb re-called the 5' RACE reads through MiXCR, storing one row per CDR3 protein. The profile shows roughly 720,000 distinct CDR3 sequences, about 48% of them singletons. Input material: blood. The receptor source for this set is an elderly man in good health.

The chain has TRBV3-1 and TRBJ2-5; 9 bases are a match to TRBD1. Trimming at V came to 0 bases and at J to 9 bases, leaving 17 bases not matched to a gene. Germline assignment: CDR1 LGHDT and CDR2 YNNKEL (reference sequence). There are 18 residues in the CDR3. The CDR3 protein is CASSQESRTGEPGRPQYF. For the CDR3, the DNA is TGTGCCAGCAGCCAAGAGTCCCGGACAGGGGAGCCCGGGAGACCCCAGTACTTC.

The chain recombines TRBV20-1 with TRBJ2-1; weak D call: TRBD2 (5 bases). Trimming stripped 3 bases from V and 4 bases from J, with 10 bases between. Per the germline V gene, CDR1 is DFQATT and CDR2 is SNEGSKA (reference sequence). This CDR3 contains 13 residues. The CDR3, as DNA: TGCAGTGCTAGGGGAGAGCCTTACAATGAGCAGTTCTTC. Its protein is CSARGEPYNEQFF.

The gene calls are TRBV20-1 and TRBJ1-4; perhaps TRBD1 as D (5 bases). The CDR3 is made up of 12 amino acids. Germline loops: CDR1 DFQATT, CDR2 SNEGSKA (reference sequence). V gave up 2 bases and J gave up 6 bases, with 7 bases separating them. The CDR3 coding sequence is TGCAGTGCTAGAACAGGCGATGAAAAACTGTTTTTT. Translating gives CSARTGDEKLFF.

This clonotype has more than one count but fewer than ten. V and J are TRBV6-5 and TRBJ2-1; D gene unclear. CDR3 length: 13 amino acids. From germline, CDR1 is MNHEY and CDR2 SVGAGI. V was cut by 8 bases and J by 0 bases, with 8 bases left in between. The CDR3 region is CASARSSYNEQFF. DNA for the CDR3: TGTGCCAGCGCGAGGAGCTCCTACAATGAGCAGTTCTTC.

The rearrangement joins TRBV24-1 to TRBJ1-4; D not certain. The germline CDR1 and CDR2 sequences are KGHDR and SFDVKD. The CDR3 contains 12 residues. V was pared by 4 bases and J by 12 bases, with 11 bases between. The CDR3 region has the DNA TGTGCCACCAGTGACCCGAGAGGAGAACTGTTTTTT. Residues: CATSDPRGELFF.

A note on this clonotype: This may come from a read error, since a much larger clone is one base off. The gene calls are TRBV13 and TRBJ1-2, with 7 bases matching TRBD1. V lost 5 bases to trimming and J lost 4 bases; unmatched junction nucleotides: 4. CDR1 PRHDT and CDR2 FYEKMQ come from the germline V gene (reference sequence). This CDR3 is built from 13 residues. The CDR3 DNA reads TGTGCCAGCAGCCGGGGGACAGCCTATGGCTACACCTTC. Its protein is CASSRGTAYGYTF.

Only a few counts were recorded for this clonotype. This rearrangement joins TRBV9 to TRBJ2-7; D possibly uses TRBD1 or TRBD2 (5 bases each). The CDR3 is made up of 17 amino acids. V was clipped by 0 bases and J by 12 bases, with 28 bases between them. Per the germline V gene, CDR1 is SGDLS and CDR2 is YYNGEE. CDR3 sequence reads: CASSVAGQRKGRSGLYF. The CDR3, as DNA: TGTGCCAGCAGCGTAGCAGGGCAACGAAAGGGACGGTCGGGGTTGTACTTC.

This chain joins TRBV6-5 and TRBJ2-3, with 14 positions matching TRBD2. Germline CDR1 is MNHEY and CDR2 is SVGAGI. CDR3 length: 16 amino acids. Unmatched junction bases numbered 6, after V lost 5 bases and J lost 5 bases. The CDR3 DNA follows: TGTGCCAGCAGTAGACTAGCGGGAGGGCCCGGAGATACGCAGTATTTT. It yields the protein CASSRLAGGPGDTQYF.

This clonotype was counted a few times. This sequence joins TRBV3-1 and TRBJ2-7; possibly TRBD2 for D (6 bases). Germline CDR1 is LGHDT and CDR2 is YNNKEL (reference sequence). The CDR3 sequence is 14 residues long. V was cut by 3 bases and J by 2 bases, with 11 bases left in between. CDR3 region: CASSQAAGPYEQYF. The CDR3 nucleotides read TGTGCCAGCAGCCAGGCGGCGGGGCCCTACGAGCAGTACTTC.